Listed below are T cell receptor beta chains from one sample, sequenced in a study of CD8 T cells in ankylosing spondylitis. TCRdb independently ran MiXCR on the 5' RACE reads; one entry per CDR3 protein. The sample includes under 150,000 distinct CDR3 sequences, 15% to 20% seen only once; the top ten take roughly a third. Sequenced sample: blood, either unsorted or a sorted T cell fraction (not recorded which). Every receptor here comes from a male donor with ankylosing spondylitis. Both conserved end residues are part of each CDR3. D genes are given only for firm matches. Clone size, where shown, is once, few, many, or a class for clones that have expanded.

TGTGCCAGCAGCCCTACACCGGGCTACGAGCAGTACTTC	CASSPTPGYEQYF	TRBJ2-7	few	TRBV7-9	.
TGTGCCAGCTCTCAGGGGAGCTCCTACAATGAGCAGTTCTTC	CASSQGSSYNEQFF	TRBJ2-1	many	TRBV27	.
TGTGCCAGCAGTTTAGTAGCGGGATCCCCCGGGGAGCTGTTTTTT	CASSLVAGSPGELFF	TRBJ2-2	few	TRBV28	TRBD2
TGTGCCAGCAGTTCAGGGGAATCCGGGGAGCTGTTTTTT	CASSSGESGELFF	TRBJ2-2	.	TRBV27	.
TGTGCCAGCAGTTTGGTGGGAGCGGCCCTTTCCGGGGAGCTGTTTTTT	CASSLVGAALSGELFF	TRBJ2-2	.	TRBV27	.
TGTGCCAGCAGCAAAGTCTTGGTGGGAGGGCCCTACAATGAGCAGTTCTTC	CASSKVLVGGPYNEQFF	TRBJ2-1	.	TRBV21-1	.
TGTGCCAGCAGCTATCCGGGAGGCCCTTCCTACAATGAGCAGTTCTTC	CASSYPGGPSYNEQFF	TRBJ2-1	.	TRBV7-9	TRBD2
TGTGCCAGCAGTTTGTTGGGGGGCTCCTACAATGAGCAGTTCTTC	CASSLLGGSYNEQFF	TRBJ2-1	few	TRBV27	.
TGTGCCAGCAGCCCCCCCGGGACAGGGGGCCCGAACACTGAAGCTTTCTTT	CASSPPGTGGPNTEAFF	TRBJ1-1	.	TRBV7-8	TRBD1
TGTGCCAGCAGCTTAGTCGGTGACTCCTACGAGCAGTACTTC	CASSLVGDSYEQYF	TRBJ2-7	many	TRBV7-9	.
TGTGCCACCCAAGCCGGGACAGGGTCGCGGCAGCCCCAGCATTTT	CATQAGTGSRQPQHF	TRBJ1-5	.	TRBV24-1	TRBD1
TGTGCCAGCAGCGTGAGCCTTAGCTCCTACAATGAGCAGTTCTTC	CASSVSLSSYNEQFF	TRBJ2-1	few	TRBV9	.
TGTGCCAGCAGCGCTACAGGGGTGTGGGACACTGAAGCTTTCTTT	CASSATGVWDTEAFF	TRBJ1-1	.	TRBV9	TRBD1
TGCAGTGCTAGAGATCTAACGGTGAACACTGAAGCTTTCTTT	CSARDLTVNTEAFF	TRBJ1-1	.	TRBV20-1	.
TGCGCCAGCAGCCCCCCCGGGGGGACCTACAATGAGCAGTTCTTC	CASSPPGGTYNEQFF	TRBJ2-1	few	TRBV4-1	TRBD2
TGTGCCACCAGCAGAGATCCGGGACAGGGGGCAGATACGCAGTATTTT	CATSRDPGQGADTQYF	TRBJ2-3	.	TRBV15	TRBD1
TGTGCCAGCAGTGGGGACGCCTACGAGCAGTACTTC	CASSGDAYEQYF	TRBJ2-7	few	TRBV2	.
TGTGCCAGCAGCCCGAAGGAGGGACTAGCGGAATACGAGCAGTACTTC	CASSPKEGLAEYEQYF	TRBJ2-7	few	TRBV3-1	TRBD2
TGTGCCAGCAGCTTAGGAATCGGGACAGGGGGCTCCTACGAGCAGTACTTC	CASSLGIGTGGSYEQYF	TRBJ2-7	.	TRBV7-8	TRBD1
TGTGCCAGCAGCTTGGATAGGAGGGGGAGCGGCCATGGCTACACCTTC	CASSLDRRGSGHGYTF	TRBJ1-2	once	TRBV7-2	.